This entry lists 24 T cell receptor beta chains sequenced from one sample in a study of blood T cells in healthy people across ages. The use of a sample-barcoded 5' primer and a J-beta primer mix characterized a second PCR of about 6 to 11 cycles. TCRdb re-called the 5' RACE reads with MiXCR, one entry per CDR3 protein. In the table there are approximately 810,000 distinct CDR3 sequences, 36% of which are singletons. Sample: blood. Every receptor here comes from a man aged 18 to 29 in good health.

V usage is TRBV20-1 and J usage is TRBJ1-2; TRBD1 might be the D (5 bases). The germline V gene encodes CDR1 DFQATT and CDR2 SNEGSKA (reference sequence). Trimming took off 0 bases at V and 7 bases at J, with 12 bases between the two ends. CDR3 length: 13 amino acids. CDR3 nucleotides: TGCAGTGCTAGAGATCCTAGGGGTCGTGGCTACACCTTC. Residues: CSARDPRGRGYTF.

V is TRBV29-1 and J is TRBJ2-7; TRBD2 agrees at 7 bases. Germline V gene lookup returns CDR1 SQVTM and CDR2 ANQGSEA. V shed 4 bases, J shed 0 bases, and the junction held 9 bases outside the gene matches. This CDR3 comprises 15 residues. Written as DNA, the CDR3 is TGCAGCGTTGCAAAACCAGGGAGGGCCTCCTACGAGCAGTACTTC. Translating gives CSVAKPGRASYEQYF.

This clonotype was detected a few times. CDR3 coding DNA: TGTGCCAGCAGTTATACCGGGACTTCCCGTTCACCCCTCCACTTT. Its translation is CASSYTGTSRSPLHF. The chain joins TRBV6-5 to TRBJ1-6; D is possibly TRBD1 (5 bases). The CDR3 is 15 amino acids. Trimming cost V 3 bases and J 9 bases, with 15 bases left between them. Germline V CDR1 and CDR2: MNHEY, SVGAGI.

This clonotype was detected many times. V and J are TRBV7-9 and TRBJ2-1; possible D gene TRBD1, 6 bases. Germline lookup yields CDR1 SEHNR and CDR2 FQNEAQ (reference sequence). This CDR3 has 14 residues. V lost 0 bases and J lost 6, with 9 bases in between. CDR3 amino acids: CASSLAGQPNEQFF. In DNA, the CDR3 is TGTGCCAGCAGCTTAGCTGGACAGCCCAATGAGCAGTTCTTC.

The CDR3 sequence: CASSQEGTGAASPLHF. The CDR3, as DNA: TGCGCCAGCAGCCAAGAGGGTACAGGGGCAGCTTCACCCCTCCACTTT. The V and J genes are TRBV4-3 and TRBJ1-6; TRBD1 matches 7 bases. V lost 0 bases to trimming and J lost 9 bases; unmatched junction nucleotides: 8. Germline CDR1 reads LGHNA; CDR2 reads YSLEER. This CDR3 contains 16 residues.

In this sample, this clonotype turned up a few times. The rearrangement uses TRBV12-3 or TRBV12-4 and TRBJ1-1, with D perhaps matching TRBD1 (5 bases). CDR3 length equals 18 residues. Trimming removed 5 bases from V and 4 bases from J, with 26 bases in between. CDR3 loop: CASSANRGGWAIGTEAFF. CDR3 DNA sequence: TGTGCCAGCAGTGCAAATCGTGGGGGGTGGGCCATAGGCACTGAAGCTTTCTTT.

In this sample, this clonotype turned up a few times. The genes are TRBV30 and TRBJ1-2; a weak D match, TRBD1 (6 bases). The CDR3 extends over 13 amino acids. The germline V and J ends were trimmed by 8 bases and 2 bases, with 15 bases remaining between them. In germline, CDR1 is GTSNPN, CDR2 SVGIG (reference sequence). The CDR3: CAGTQGWNYGYTF. In DNA, the CDR3 is TGTGCCGGGACCCAGGGGTGGAACTATGGCTACACCTTC.

The chain couples TRBV5-1 to TRBJ1-1; TRBD1 matches 10 bases. CDR3 length: 14 residues. CDR1 SGHRS and CDR2 YFSETQ come from the germline V gene. V shed 3 bases and J 10 bases; nucleotides not matched to a gene: 9. The CDR3 nucleotides are TGCGCCAGCAGCTACGGACAGGGGGGAACGGGAGCTTTCTTT. It translates to CASSYGQGGTGAFF. Variable domain in full (rest from reference TRBV5-1 and TRBJ1-1): KAGVTQTPRYLIKTRGQQVTLSCSPISGHRSVSWYQQTPGQGLQFLFEYFSETQRNKGNFPGRFSGRQFSNSRSEMNVSTLELGDSALYLCASSYGQGGTGAFFGQGTRLTVV.

This clonotype was seen only a few times. The CDR3 spells CATSDGGFDEQYF. The CDR3 nucleotides are TGTGCCACCAGTGATGGGGGCTTCGATGAGCAGTACTTC. This sequence joins TRBV24-1 and TRBJ2-5; D might be TRBD1 (6 bases). V lost 3 bases and J lost 11, with 15 bases in between. The CDR3 has 13 residues. The V gene's germline CDR1 is KGHDR and CDR2 SFDVKD.

This clonotype was detected a few times. This chain links TRBV12-3 or TRBV12-4 with TRBJ2-7; a possible D gene is TRBD1 (5 bases). V dropped 7 bases and J dropped 7 bases, with 23 bases sitting between them. The CDR3 totals 15 residues. CDR3 nucleotides: TGTGCCAGCAACGTTAAGAAGGGGATATTCGATGAGCAGTACTTC. Translated, it gives CASNVKKGIFDEQYF.

This clonotype was counted between two and nine times. The rearrangement joins TRBV7-9 to TRBJ1-2; D remains ambiguous. V lost 5 bases, J lost 5 bases, and 12 bases lay in between. Germline loops: CDR1 SEHNR, CDR2 FQNEAQ (reference sequence). The CDR3 extends over 13 amino acids. The DNA of the CDR3 is TGTGCCAGCAGCCCCGGGGTATCTTATGGCTACACCTTC. It yields the protein CASSPGVSYGYTF.

This clonotype appeared a few times. The CDR3 DNA reads as TGTGCCAGCAGAGCGGGGGCGGGCTATGGCTACACCTTC. The encoded protein is CASRAGAGYGYTF. The rearrangement links TRBV12-3 or TRBV12-4 to TRBJ1-2; possibly TRBD1 for D (6 bases). Trimming shortened V by 6 bases and J by 4 bases, and 12 bases separated the two germline ends. The CDR3 spans 13 residues.

There are many counts of this clonotype. The gene calls are TRBV30 and TRBJ1-2; D possibly corresponds to TRBD1 (5 bases). Looked up from germline, CDR1 is GTSNPN and CDR2 is SVGIG (reference sequence). The CDR3 loop spans 14 amino acids. The V gene lost 2 bases and the J gene lost 0 bases, with 10 bases spanning the gap. The DNA for the CDR3 is TGTGCCTGGAGTCTAAGGGGCGCTAACTATGGCTACACCTTC. It specifies CAWSLRGANYGYTF.

The V call is TRBV29-1, the J call TRBJ1-2; unclear D gene. The CDR3 consists of 15 residues. CDR1 is SQVTM, CDR2 ANQGSEA, per germline. V lost 4 bases and J lost 4, with 19 bases in between. CDR3: CSVGPEVRPPYGYTF. CDR3 bases: TGCAGCGTTGGACCTGAGGTCCGGCCTCCCTATGGCTACACCTTC.

This clonotype was seen a handful of times. The chain couples TRBV5-1 to TRBJ1-1, with TRBD1 matching over 8 bases. V lost 5 bases and J lost 6; bases outside the gene matches: 9. Germline-derived CDR1 and CDR2 are SGHRS and YFSETQ. The CDR3 is made up of 14 amino acids. DNA of the CDR3: TGCGCCAGCAGGCCCGGGACAGGACAATCTGAAGCTTTCTTT. Its translation is CASRPGTGQSEAFF.

The rearrangement links TRBV4-3 to TRBJ2-7; D is uncertain. This CDR3 region has 14 residues. Deletions cut 1 base from V and 2 bases from J, with 9 bases between. Germline CDR1 reads LGHNA; CDR2 reads YSLEER. The chain's CDR3 is CASSQVAGAYEQYF. As DNA, the CDR3 is TGCGCCAGCAGCCAAGTCGCCGGTGCCTACGAGCAGTACTTC.

On this clonotype itself: At one end, the junction sequence differs from germline, possibly due to a read error. V and J are TRBV11-1 and TRBJ2-3; 9 bases line up with TRBD1. Germline CDR1 SGHAT, CDR2 FQDESV (reference sequence). This CDR3 is 14 amino acids long. This CDR3 reads CASSAGTGTGTQYF. The CDR3 coding sequence is TGTGCCAGCAGCGCGGGGACAGGGACAGGTACGCAGTATTTT.

The V and J genes are TRBV29-1 and TRBJ2-3; TRBD2 aligns across 9 bases. Germline V gives CDR1 SQVTM, CDR2 ANQGSEA. V dropped 8 bases and J dropped 3; count of bases not matched to a gene: 3. This CDR3 is 12 amino acids long. CDR3 sequence reads: CSIAGVTDTQYF. The DNA of the CDR3 is TGCAGCATAGCGGGGGTAACAGATACGCAGTATTTT.

CDR3: CSATPGQGRGQPQHF. The CDR3 region has the DNA TGCAGTGCTACCCCGGGACAGGGTCGGGGTCAGCCCCAGCATTTT. The chain is built from TRBV20-1 and TRBJ1-5, with 9 positions matching TRBD1. J was trimmed by 6 bases and V by 4 bases; bases with no gene match: 10. Germline V CDR1 and CDR2: DFQATT, SNEGSKA (reference sequence). The CDR3 totals 15 residues.

About this clonotype itself: An end of the junction does not agree with germline; a read error may underlie this. The rearrangement uses TRBV7-2 and TRBJ1-2; 9 bases are a match to TRBD1. CDR3 size: 15 residues. Germline CDR1 SGHTA, CDR2 FQGNSA. CDR3 bases: TGTGCCGGCAGCTCCCAAACAGGGGGCGGATATGGCTACACCTTC. This gives the protein CAGSSQTGGGYGYTF. Full variable domain (outside the CDR3, taken from reference TRBV7-2 and TRBJ1-2): GAGVSQSPSNKVTEKGKDVELRCDPISGHTALYWYRQSLGQGLEFLIYFQGNSAPDKSGLPSDRFSAERTGGSVSTLTIQRTQQEDSAVYLCAGSSQTGGGYGYTFGSGTRLTVV.

There are a few counts of this clonotype. The V gene is TRBV30, the J gene TRBJ2-5; TRBD2 might be the D (5 bases). V shed 4 bases and J shed 1 base, with 13 bases lying between them. This CDR3 has 14 residues. Germline CDR1 is GTSNPN and CDR2 is SVGIG (reference sequence). CDR3 in DNA: TGTGCCTGGAAGCAACCGGGATTCCAAGAGACCCAGTACTTC. This encodes CAWKQPGFQETQYF.

This clonotype was picked up a small number of times. This chain uses TRBV4-1 with TRBJ2-1, with 8 bases that match TRBD2. The CDR3 sequence is 16 residues long. The V gene end was trimmed by 5 bases and the J gene end by 8 bases; junction bases not matched to a gene: 14. The V gene's germline CDR1 is MGHRA and CDR2 YSYEKL. The CDR3 sequence is CASSTPRGGVSHEQFF. CDR3 in DNA: TGCGCCAGCAGCACTCCCCGGGGGGGCGTAAGTCATGAGCAGTTCTTC.

The V call is TRBV20-1, the J call TRBJ1-2, with 9 bases fitting TRBD1. The CDR3 consists of 15 residues. J was trimmed by 4 bases and V by 2 bases; bases with no gene match: 8. The germline V gene encodes CDR1 DFQATT and CDR2 SNEGSKA (reference sequence). CDR3 in amino acids: CSARTGTGTSYGYTF. CDR3 nucleotide sequence: TGCAGTGCTAGAACGGGGACAGGGACGAGCTATGGCTACACCTTC.

This clonotype was detected a few times. This chain connects TRBV12-3 or TRBV12-4 to TRBJ2-5, with a weak D call TRBD2 (5 bases). V lost 2 bases to trimming and J lost 2 bases, with 9 bases between them. The CDR3 has 14 amino acids. This chain's CDR3 is CASSLSTRQETQYF. The CDR3 DNA reads as TGTGCCAGCAGTTTAAGTACTAGACAAGAGACCCAGTACTTC.